The clone carrying this TCR beta chain was counted once. What it recognizes is unknown. Assay: immunoSEQ multiplex PCR; the TCRdb copy retains only in-frame clones and omits some. The repertoire holds around 340,000 clones, with 65% to 90% as singletons. Indicated treatment: some 19 received Ad26.COV2.S at low or high dose, single or two shots; about 5 received placebo; per-sample allocation not given. Day 63 following the first vaccine or placebo injection was when the samples were taken. The individual, an adult aged 18-55 years, was a donor in Boston. This sample was taken from a study of Ad26.COV2.S vaccination and SARS-CoV-2 variants. Study overall: Participants got Ad26.COV2.S intramuscularly, once or twice 56 days apart. Study outcomes and limitations: Higher spike-specific TCR breadth was found in vaccine recipients than in placebo recipients. Reported findings describe substantial breadth in spike-specific CD8+ and CD4+ T cell responses following vaccination.

The length of the CDR3 is 12 residues. Deletions cut 4 bases from V and 7 bases from J, with 9 bases between. CDR1 is SGHTA and CDR2 is FQGNSA in the germline V gene. J is TRBJ2-3 and V is TRBV7-2; no definite D call. This TCR derives from a person between 18 and 59 years old who received the Ad26.COV2.S COVID-19 vaccine or a placebo. The specimen was peripheral blood, collected in a trial of Ad26.COV2.S vaccine versus placebo. The CDR3, as DNA: TGTGCCAGCAGCTCCTCTAGGTATACGCAGTATTTT. This sequence encodes CASSSSRYTQYF.